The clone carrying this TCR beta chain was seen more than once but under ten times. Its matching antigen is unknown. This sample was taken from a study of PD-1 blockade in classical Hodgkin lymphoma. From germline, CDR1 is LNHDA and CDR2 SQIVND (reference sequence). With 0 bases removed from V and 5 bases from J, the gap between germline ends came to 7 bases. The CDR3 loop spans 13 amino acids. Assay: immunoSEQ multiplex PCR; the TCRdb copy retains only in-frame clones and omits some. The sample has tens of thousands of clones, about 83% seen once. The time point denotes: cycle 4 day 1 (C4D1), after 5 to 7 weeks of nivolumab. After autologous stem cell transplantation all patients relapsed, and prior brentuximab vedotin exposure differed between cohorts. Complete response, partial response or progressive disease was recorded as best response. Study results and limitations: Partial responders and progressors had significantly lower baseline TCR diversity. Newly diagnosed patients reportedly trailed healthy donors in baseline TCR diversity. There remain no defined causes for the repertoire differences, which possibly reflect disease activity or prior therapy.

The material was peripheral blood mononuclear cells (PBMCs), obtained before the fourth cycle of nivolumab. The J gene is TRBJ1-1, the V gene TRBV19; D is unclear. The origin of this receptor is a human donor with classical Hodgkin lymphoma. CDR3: CASSIDPSTEAFF. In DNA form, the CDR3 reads TGTGCCAGTAGTATAGATCCAAGTACTGAAGCTTTCTTT.